The T cell receptor (beta chain) described here comes from a study of shared clonotypes between healthy human individuals. Trimming took 7 bases from V and 2 from J; bases not matched to a gene: 5. In germline, CDR1 is MDHEN, CDR2 SYDVKM. CDR3 length: 15 amino acids. The assay was immunoSEQ multiplex PCR, and TCRdb's table has in-frame clones only and misses some. The sample consists of around 510,000 clones, approximately 95% of them appearing once. The source is a woman aged 25 to 39 in good health. What was sequenced was naive CD4+ T cells sorted from blood. As to subset: CD45RA+ positively selected. V is TRBV28 and J is TRBJ1-5; the match to TRBD1 covers 10 bases. The CDR3 protein is CASTRQGAGNQPQHF. CDR3 in DNA: TGTGCCAGCACGCGACAGGGGGCGGGCAATCAGCCCCAGCATTTT.